These 25 T cell receptor beta chains share one sample of origin, sequenced in a study of T cell responses to AZD1222 COVID-19 vaccine. TCRdb's table, derived via immunoSEQ multiplex PCR, lists solely in-frame clones and lacks some. The sample has 180,000 or so clones, roughly 92% seen once. Sequenced here: peripheral blood, sampled on day 0 of AZD1222 vaccination. These receptors were obtained from an adult in good health.

The V and J genes are TRBV28 and TRBJ1-5; tentatively, D is TRBD1 (5 bases). There are 12 residues in the CDR3. V shed 5 bases and J shed 14 bases, with 16 bases lying between them. Germline CDR1 and CDR2: MDHEN and SYDVKM. CDR3 sequence reads: CASSGGLHREHF. CDR3 DNA: TGTGCCAGCAGTGGGGGTTTACACCGAGAGCATTTT.

The chain recombines TRBV4-1 with TRBJ2-3, with D perhaps matching TRBD1 (5 bases). The V and J ends lost 4 bases and 7 bases respectively, with 15 bases between them. CDR3 size: 14 residues. Germline V gene data show CDR1 as MGHRA and CDR2 as YSYEKL. DNA of the CDR3: TGCGCCAGCAGCCTCGAGACTGGGGCGAATACGCAGTATTTT. This encodes CASSLETGANTQYF.

This chain connects TRBV2 to TRBJ2-2; tentatively, D is TRBD1 (5 bases). Trimming took 2 bases from V and 12 from J, leaving 22 bases between them. Germline lookup yields CDR1 SNHLY and CDR2 FYNNEI. The CDR3 contains 16 residues. CDR3 DNA: TGTGCCAGCAGTGAACAGGGCCTCATAAGCAAGATTCAGCTGTTTTTT. It translates to CASSEQGLISKIQLFF.

V is TRBV30 and J is TRBJ2-3; the D is unclear. The ends were cut back, 2 bases at V and 3 bases at J, with 12 bases in the middle. CDR1 is GTSNPN, CDR2 SVGIG, per germline (reference sequence). CDR3 length equals 14 residues. The CDR3 region has the DNA TGTGCCTGGAGTAGGCAGGATGGGACAGATACGCAGTATTTT. It translates to CAWSRQDGTDTQYF.

V gene TRBV3-1 (or the pseudogene TRBV3-2) combines with J gene TRBJ2-1; 12 bases agree with TRBD2. The ends lost 0 bases at V and 8 bases at J; junction bases unmatched: 11. The V gene's germline CDR1 is LGHDT and CDR2 YNNKEL (reference sequence). The CDR3 spans 18 residues. CDR3 region: CASSQDPMTSGSTDEQFF. The DNA of the CDR3 is TGTGCCAGCAGCCAAGATCCTATGACTAGCGGGAGTACCGATGAGCAGTTCTTC.

J is TRBJ2-2 and V is TRBV24-1, with D hard to call. CDR3 length: 14 amino acids. Trimming removed 3 bases at V and 1 base at J, with 5 bases between. In germline, CDR1 is KGHDR, CDR2 SFDVKD. Here the CDR3 DNA reads TGTGCCACCAGTGATCAGGTGAACACCGGGGAGCTGTTTTTT. This gives the protein CATSDQVNTGELFF.

This clone appeared a few times. This chain joins TRBV5-1 and TRBJ2-1; D may be TRBD1 (6 bases). V was pared by 4 bases and J by 4 bases, with 12 bases between. CDR1 and CDR2 (germline): SGHRS, YFSETQ. The CDR3 is 14 amino acids. CDR3 in amino acids: CASSLDRPYNEQFF. The CDR3 region has the DNA TGCGCCAGCAGCCTGGACAGACCATACAATGAGCAGTTCTTC. The full variable domain, its missing parts supplied by reference TRBV5-1 and TRBJ2-1, is KAGVTQTPRYLIKTRGQQVTLSCSPISGHRSVSWYQQTPGQGLQFLFEYFSETQRNKGNFPGRFSGRQFSNSRSEMNVSTLELGDSALYLCASSLDRPYNEQFFGPGTRLTVL.

The genes are TRBV29-1 and TRBJ1-2; D may be TRBD1 (5 bases). This CDR3 region has 15 residues. The V gene lost 4 bases and the J gene lost 5 bases, with 20 bases spanning the gap. Germline CDR1 and CDR2: SQVTM and ANQGSEA. The CDR3 here is CSVAGTIPSGYGYTF. CDR3 in DNA: TGCAGCGTTGCAGGGACCATACCCTCGGGGTATGGCTACACCTTC.

This rearrangement joins TRBV7-9 to TRBJ2-5, with D possibly TRBD2 on 5 matching bases. The V end lost 1 base, the J end lost 5 bases, and 20 bases lay between the germline ends. The CDR3 sequence is 17 residues long. Germline lookup yields CDR1 SEHNR and CDR2 FQNEAQ (reference sequence). DNA for the CDR3: TGTGCCAGCAGCTTAGACGCTGCATCGGAGGAGCGCGAGACCCAGTACTTC. Translating gives CASSLDAASEERETQYF.

The chain combines TRBV2 with TRBJ2-5, with no clear D. Trimming removed 3 bases at V and 2 bases at J, with 13 bases between. From germline, CDR1 is SNHLY and CDR2 FYNNEI. This CDR3 spans 15 amino acids. This chain's CDR3 is CASSDRTGFQETQYF. As DNA, the CDR3 is TGTGCCAGCAGTGACAGGACGGGTTTTCAAGAGACCCAGTACTTC.

The rearrangement links TRBV2 to TRBJ2-7; D could derive from TRBD1 or TRBD2 (5 bases each). Trimming stripped 7 bases from V and 6 bases from J, with 16 bases between. This CDR3 has 13 amino acids. Germline values: CDR1 SNHLY, CDR2 FYNNEI. The CDR3 DNA reads TGTGCCAGCACTGGCGAGGGGATTCGCGAGCAGTACTTC. Translation: CASTGEGIREQYF.

The rearrangement joins TRBV3-1 (or the pseudogene TRBV3-2) to TRBJ1-1; 7 bases agree with TRBD1. The length of the CDR3 is 14 residues. J lost 1 base, V lost 4 bases, and 3 bases had no gene match. CDR1 and CDR2 (germline): LGHDT, YNNKEL (reference sequence). In DNA, the CDR3 is TGTGCCAGCAGCCGGACAGGTAGGAACACTGAAGCTTTCTTT. It translates to CASSRTGRNTEAFF.

V and J are TRBV27 and TRBJ2-7, with 9 bases lining up with TRBD2. Trimming removed 3 bases from V and 2 bases from J; junction bases left unmatched: 5. The CDR3 runs 15 residues. Germline V gives CDR1 MNHEY, CDR2 SMNVEV (reference sequence). In nucleotides, the CDR3 is TGTGCCAGCAGTTTTTACGCGGGAGGGCCCTACGAGCAGTACTTC. It yields the protein CASSFYAGGPYEQYF.

J is TRBJ2-3 and V is TRBV10-3; D might be TRBD2 (6 bases). V dropped 0 bases and J dropped 4 bases, with 14 bases sitting between them. Looked up from germline, CDR1 is ENHRY and CDR2 is SYGVKD. The CDR3 is 16 residues long. In DNA form, the CDR3 reads TGTGCCATCAGTGAGTCTCGCGGAGGGGACGCAGATACGCAGTATTTT. Amino acids: CAISESRGGDADTQYF.

J is TRBJ1-1 and V is TRBV19, with unresolved D. The CDR3 length is 15 residues. V shed 7 bases and J shed 0 bases, with 15 bases lying between them. Germline assignment: CDR1 LNHDA and CDR2 SQIVND (reference sequence). The CDR3 loop is CASNPLSNMNTEAFF. CDR3 nucleotides: TGTGCCAGTAACCCACTTTCTAACATGAACACTGAAGCTTTCTTT.

The chain is built from TRBV7-6 and TRBJ2-7, with 8 nucleotides matching TRBD1. This CDR3 has 15 amino acids. CDR1 is SGHVS, CDR2 FNYEAQ, per germline. V lost 5 bases to trimming and J lost 3 bases; unmatched junction nucleotides: 9. Here the CDR3 reads CASSPGQGVGYEQYF. CDR3 bases: TGTGCCAGCAGCCCCGGACAGGGAGTGGGCTACGAGCAGTACTTC.

The count of this clone is one. The V call is TRBV29-1, the J call TRBJ1-2; D is perhaps TRBD1 (6 bases). Per germline, CDR1 SQVTM and CDR2 ANQGSEA. Trimming took 2 bases from V and 4 from J, leaving 8 bases between them. The CDR3 runs to 12 residues. CDR3 sequence reads: CSVEQDSYGYTF. The CDR3 DNA reads TGCAGCGTTGAACAGGACAGCTATGGCTACACCTTC.

The chain employs TRBV12-3 or TRBV12-4 and TRBJ1-2; unclear D gene. V lost 8 bases to trimming and J lost 12 bases, with 16 bases between them. The CDR3 loop spans 11 amino acids. The CDR3 reads CASGQRAENTF. The CDR3 DNA is TGTGCCAGCGGGCAGAGAGCGGAGAACACCTTC.

This clone has a single count. The V call is TRBV19, the J call TRBJ1-1; D not certain. CDR3 size: 14 residues. V lost 8 bases to trimming and J lost 4 bases, with 17 bases between them. Per the germline V gene, CDR1 is LNHDA and CDR2 is SQIVND (reference sequence). This chain's CDR3 is CASYKRDEGTEAFF. Here the CDR3 DNA reads TGTGCCAGTTATAAGAGAGACGAGGGCACTGAAGCTTTCTTT.

The chain recombines TRBV19 with TRBJ1-1; TRBD1 agrees at 7 bases. Germline assignment: CDR1 LNHDA and CDR2 SQIVND (reference sequence). The J segment lost 0 bases and the V segment lost 5 bases, leaving 6 bases of the junction unmatched. CDR3 size: 15 residues. The CDR3 DNA sequence: TGTGCCAGTAGTGATTACAGGGGCTTGAACACTGAAGCTTTCTTT. It yields the protein CASSDYRGLNTEAFF.

The rearrangement links TRBV5-1 to TRBJ1-5; tentative D call: TRBD1 (6 bases). This CDR3 region has 15 residues. The germline gives CDR1 SGHRS, CDR2 YFSETQ. V was shortened by 4 bases and J by 3 bases, with 14 bases between the two germline ends. CDR3 loop: CASSQSGDSNQPQHF. The CDR3, as DNA: TGCGCCAGCAGCCAATCAGGGGACTCCAATCAGCCCCAGCATTTT.

For this clone: Within the sample, other DNA sequences also encode this same CDR3. CDR3 loop: CASSLGGLNTEAFF. In DNA form, the CDR3 reads TGTGCCAGCAGTTTGGGGGGCTTGAACACTGAAGCTTTCTTT. The chain combines TRBV27 with TRBJ1-1, with D possibly being TRBD1 (6 bases). V gave up 3 bases and J gave up 0 bases, with 8 bases separating them. CDR3 length equals 14 residues. Germline values: CDR1 MNHEY, CDR2 SMNVEV (reference sequence).

This clone was observed a single time. V is TRBV10-3 and J is TRBJ2-5, with 9 nucleotides matching TRBD2. CDR1 is ENHRY, CDR2 SYGVKD, per germline. V shed 6 bases and J 2 bases; nucleotides not matched to a gene: 13. This CDR3 comprises 17 residues. CDR3 in amino acids: CAIRGDKGGREQETQYF. The CDR3 DNA reads TGTGCCATCAGAGGGGATAAGGGCGGGAGGGAACAAGAGACCCAGTACTTC.

CDR3 loop: CASSLLSRRGTYEQYF. CDR3 DNA: TGTGCCAGCAGCTTGCTAAGTCGGAGGGGGACCTACGAGCAGTACTTC. The chain links TRBV5-6 to TRBJ2-7; TRBD1 or TRBD2 may be the D gene (6 bases each). Trimming shortened V by 1 base and J by 2 bases, and 16 bases separated the two germline ends. The CDR3 loop spans 16 amino acids. The V gene's germline CDR1 is SGHDT and CDR2 YYEEEE.

The genes are TRBV7-6 and TRBJ2-3, with TRBD2 matching 10 bases. The CDR3 length is 15 residues. Trimming removed 4 bases from V and 1 base from J; junction bases left unmatched: 2. In germline, CDR1 is SGHVS, CDR2 FNYEAQ. CDR3 sequence: CASSSGTSGTDTQYF. Here the CDR3 DNA reads TGTGCCAGCAGCTCCGGGACTAGCGGCACAGATACGCAGTATTTT.